These 22 T cell receptor beta chains were all obtained from the same sample, sequenced in a study of blood T cell repertoires in COVID-19. Assay used: immunoSEQ multiplex PCR; TCRdb lists only in-frame clones, some missing. Counted here are about 73,000 clones, under 90% occurring once; the ten biggest clones make up under 4.5%. The sequencing input was peripheral blood. The origin of the receptors is a woman aged 60-70 years with acute or convalescent COVID-19.

The genes are TRBV10-3 and TRBJ1-1; D remains unclear. Per germline, CDR1 ENHRY and CDR2 SYGVKD. Between the trimmed V and J ends, which lost 0 bases and 3 bases, there was a span of 11 bases. The CDR3 is 15 amino acids. The DNA for the CDR3 is TGTGCCATCAGTGAGTCTGGTAGTCTCTACACTGAAGCTTTCTTT. It codes for CAISESGSLYTEAFF.

This clone was seen a handful of times. CDR3 sequence (DNA): TGTGCCAGCAGTTTGCAACAGGGGTACGAGCAGTACTTC. Protein: CASSLQQGYEQYF. V and J are TRBV12-3 or TRBV12-4 and TRBJ2-7; 7 bases are a match to TRBD1. V gave up 3 bases and J gave up 4 bases; unmatched junction bases: 3. The CDR3 length is 13 residues.

The chain links TRBV7-2 to TRBJ1-6; 7 bases match TRBD1. J was trimmed by 6 bases and V by 6 bases; bases with no gene match: 8. Per germline, CDR1 SGHTA and CDR2 FQGNSA. There are 15 residues in the CDR3. CDR3 nucleotide sequence: TGTGCCAGCAGTTATAGACAGGGTGGTAATTCACCCCTCCACTTT. Its translation: CASSYRQGGNSPLHF.

The chain couples TRBV19 to TRBJ2-3; 9 bases align to TRBD2. The CDR3 is 19 residues long. Germline CDR1 reads LNHDA; CDR2 reads SQIVND (reference sequence). V lost 6 bases to trimming and J lost 4 bases; unmatched junction nucleotides: 20. CDR3: CASRKTGASGTGGADTQYF. The CDR3 bases are TGTGCCAGTAGAAAAACCGGGGCTAGCGGGACCGGCGGAGCAGATACGCAGTATTTT. The full variable domain, its missing parts supplied by reference TRBV19 and TRBJ2-3, is DGGITQSPKYLFRKEGQNVTLSCEQNLNHDAMYWYRQDPGQGLRLIYYSQIVNDFQKGDIAEGYSVSREKKESFPLTVTSAQKNPTAFYLCASRKTGASGTGGADTQYFGPGTRLTVL.

This clone was found once. The chain has TRBV12-3 or TRBV12-4 and TRBJ1-2, with 9 nucleotides matching TRBD1. CDR3 length: 12 residues. Losses at the gene ends were 6 bases for V and 8 bases for J; bases not matched to a gene: 4. The DNA of the CDR3 is TGTGCCAGCAGAGCGACAGGGGGGGGCTACACCTTC. Residues: CASRATGGGYTF.

The gene calls are TRBV18 and TRBJ1-1, with D possibly matching TRBD1 (6 bases). The CDR3 runs to 14 residues. The V and J ends lost 4 bases and 6 bases respectively, with 15 bases between them. The germline gives CDR1 KGHSH, CDR2 LQKENI. Here the CDR3 reads CASSLAQGTAEAFF. The CDR3 DNA sequence: TGTGCCAGCTCACTTGCACAGGGTACGGCTGAAGCTTTCTTT. Complete variable domain (other parts from reference TRBV18 and TRBJ1-1): NAGVMQNPRHLVRRRGQEARLRCSPMKGHSHVYWYRQLPEEGLKFMVYLQKENIIDESGMPKERFSAEFPKEGPSILRIQQVVRGDSAAYFCASSLAQGTAEAFFGQGTRLTVV.

The V gene is TRBV6-5, the J gene TRBJ2-3; possible D gene TRBD2, 5 bases. CDR1 and CDR2 (germline): MNHEY, SVGAGI. This CDR3 spans 14 amino acids. Trimming removed 2 bases from V and 4 bases from J, with 10 bases in between. In DNA form, the CDR3 reads TGTGCCAGCAGTTACGGGCTGGGAGCAGATACGCAGTATTTT. It encodes CASSYGLGADTQYF.

The genes are TRBV19 and TRBJ2-2, with 9 bases identical to TRBD2. Germline CDR1 LNHDA, CDR2 SQIVND (reference sequence). V gave up 4 bases and J gave up 2 bases; unmatched junction bases: 2. The CDR3 covers 15 residues. Here the CDR3 reads CASSKGLANTGELFF. The CDR3, as DNA: TGTGCCAGTAGTAAGGGACTAGCTAACACCGGGGAGCTGTTTTTT.

The J gene is TRBJ2-1, the V gene TRBV14; 13 bases match TRBD2. Unmatched junction bases numbered 6, after V lost 4 bases and J lost 6 bases. CDR3 length: 16 amino acids. CDR1 and CDR2 (germline): SGHDN, FVKESK. CDR3 protein: CASSRTSGREGNEQFF. The CDR3, as DNA: TGTGCCAGCAGCCGAACTAGCGGGAGGGAAGGCAATGAGCAGTTCTTC.

J is TRBJ1-2 and V is TRBV5-4; D may be TRBD1 (5 bases). The V end lost 0 bases, the J end lost 4 bases, and 7 bases lay between the germline ends. Germline CDR1 SGHNT, CDR2 YYREEE (reference sequence). The CDR3 totals 13 residues. CDR3 nucleotides: TGTGCCAGCAGCTTGGTTGACAGCTATGGCTACACCTTC. Translation gives CASSLVDSYGYTF.

The chain has TRBV24-1 and TRBJ2-1; TRBD2 is a possible D gene (7 bases). Germline V gives CDR1 KGHDR, CDR2 SFDVKD. V was trimmed by 10 bases and J by 4 bases, leaving 19 bases between them. The CDR3 is 15 amino acids. The CDR3: CATALGAGAYNEQFF. CDR3 nucleotides: TGTGCCACGGCCCTCGGGGCGGGGGCTTACAATGAGCAGTTCTTC.

The rearrangement links TRBV10-3 to TRBJ1-1; D is perhaps TRBD1 (5 bases). The CDR3 has 14 amino acids. Germline CDR1 is ENHRY and CDR2 is SYGVKD. V shed 6 bases and J shed 0 bases, with 11 bases lying between them. DNA of the CDR3: TGTGCCATCAGGGGGGGTGGACTGAACACTGAAGCTTTCTTT. Its protein product is CAIRGGGLNTEAFF.

This chain uses TRBV2 with TRBJ1-1; D gene unclear. V lost 4 bases and J 5 bases, leaving 14 bases between the germline ends. The CDR3 length is 14 residues. The germline V gene has CDR1 SNHLY and CDR2 FYNNEI. The CDR3 DNA reads as TGTGCCAGCAGTGGGCCCCTCCGGGGAACTGAAGCTTTCTTT. Amino acid sequence: CASSGPLRGTEAFF.

This clone occurred a few times. The chain carries TRBV28 and TRBJ2-7, with 7 bases that match TRBD1. The CDR3 is 15 amino acids. Germline values: CDR1 MDHEN, CDR2 SYDVKM. Trimming took 6 bases from V and 2 from J; bases not matched to a gene: 10. CDR3 region: CASSRGDSVTYEQYF. The CDR3 DNA sequence: TGTGCCAGCAGCCGAGGGGACAGCGTGACCTACGAGCAGTACTTC.

V is TRBV28 and J is TRBJ1-6; D is perhaps TRBD1 (6 bases). The CDR3 has 15 residues. CDR1 is MDHEN, CDR2 SYDVKM, per germline. V dropped 6 bases and J dropped 7 bases, with 16 bases sitting between them. The CDR3 DNA reads TGTGCCAGCAGACCTCGGACAGTAAAAAATTCACCCCTCCACTTT. It is translated as CASRPRTVKNSPLHF.

The rearrangement joins TRBV6-5 to TRBJ1-2; D might be TRBD1 (5 bases). The CDR3 is made up of 12 amino acids. Trimming took 0 bases from V and 6 from J, leaving 5 bases between them. CDR1 and CDR2 (germline): MNHEY, SVGAGI. The CDR3 coding sequence is TGTGCCAGCAGTTACTCAGGGGATGGCTACACCTTC. It specifies CASSYSGDGYTF.

This rearrangement joins TRBV2 to TRBJ1-1; D unclear. Per germline, CDR1 SNHLY and CDR2 FYNNEI. The CDR3 spans 13 residues. Trimming cost V 8 bases and J 1 base, with 11 bases left between them. The CDR3 loop reads CASSGDTNTEAFF. The CDR3 nucleotides are TGTGCCAGCTCGGGAGATACGAACACTGAAGCTTTCTTT.

The chain couples TRBV18 to TRBJ1-6, with TRBD1 matching 7 bases. Germline V CDR1 and CDR2: KGHSH, LQKENI. CDR3 length: 16 amino acids. Trimming took 3 bases from V and 9 from J; bases not matched to a gene: 11. As DNA, the CDR3 is TGTGCCAGCTCACCCGTTCAGGGGGATTTCGGTTCACCCCTCCACTTT. Its translation is CASSPVQGDFGSPLHF. The full variable domain, with the rest looked up from reference TRBV18 and TRBJ1-6, is NAGVMQNPRHLVRRRGQEARLRCSPMKGHSHVYWYRQLPEEGLKFMVYLQKENIIDESGMPKERFSAEFPKEGPSILRIQQVVRGDSAAYFCASSPVQGDFGSPLHFGNGTRLTVT.

This chain links TRBV3-1 (or the pseudogene TRBV3-2) with TRBJ1-1; D remains unclear. Trimming took off 5 bases at V and 2 bases at J, with 15 bases between the two ends. This CDR3 has 15 residues. Germline CDR1 and CDR2: LGHDT and YNNKEL (reference sequence). This chain's CDR3 is CASSKHQSGNTEAFF. CDR3 bases: TGTGCCAGCAGCAAACACCAATCAGGCAACACTGAAGCTTTCTTT.

In its sample, this clone was seen many times. The chain couples TRBV5-1 to TRBJ2-3; maybe TRBD2 (5 bases). The CDR3 has 16 amino acids. Germline values: CDR1 SGHRS, CDR2 YFSETQ. Trimming removed 0 bases from V and 2 bases from J, with 13 bases in between. The CDR3 loop is CASSLESGIATDTQYF. DNA for the CDR3: TGCGCCAGCAGCTTGGAGTCGGGGATTGCCACAGATACGCAGTATTTT.

CDR3 in DNA: TGTGCCACCAGTGGGCCTATCAGGTCCGATACGCAGTATTTT. Protein sequence: CATSGPIRSDTQYF. The rearrangement uses TRBV24-1 and TRBJ2-3; no reliable D call. The V end lost 5 bases, the J end lost 6 bases, and 14 bases lay between the germline ends. CDR3 length: 14 residues. CDR1 and CDR2 from the germline V gene are KGHDR and SFDVKD.

The chain is built from TRBV6-4 and TRBJ2-2; a possible D gene is TRBD1 (6 bases). V lost 10 bases, J lost 4 bases, and 13 bases lay in between. CDR1 is MRHNA, CDR2 SNTAGT, per germline. The CDR3 runs to 13 residues. In DNA form, the CDR3 reads TGTGCCACCAGATCACAGGGCACCGGGGAGCTGTTTTTT. Translated: CATRSQGTGELFF.